This T cell receptor beta chain appears in the sequencing data of a study of human T cells and chemical hapten exposure. Study-level results: No alteration of TCRs above 1 in 1000 frequency was seen with DPC sensitization.

The study used a library that attached unique molecular identifiers to individual cDNA molecules. Per the original data handling: Around 91,000 TCRs per sample was the median, with a range of about 20,000 to 690,600. TCRdb recomputed calls from the reads with MiXCR, one row per CDR3 protein. The V and J calls were determined by TCRdb, not by the authors. Seen here are about 120,000 distinct CDR3 sequences, 8% to 9.5% observed once, and the top ten hold 1.4%. In this sample, this clonotype turned up a few times. What it binds is unknown. Blood, whole and unfractionated, served as the source for total RNA extraction. Per germline, CDR1 SEHNR and CDR2 FQNEAQ (reference sequence). This CDR3 has 16 residues. Trimming cost V 0 bases and J 3 bases; bases outside gene matches: 1.

J is TRBJ2-2 and V is TRBV7-9; 10 bases are shared with TRBD1. The TCR sequence derives from a human donor in good health. Some clones in this sample may be carry-over from other donors' samples. Sample: whole blood. In nucleotides, the CDR3 is TGTGCCAGCAGCTTAGCAGGGACAGGGGACACCGGGGAGCTGTTTTTT. Translating gives CASSLAGTGDTGELFF.